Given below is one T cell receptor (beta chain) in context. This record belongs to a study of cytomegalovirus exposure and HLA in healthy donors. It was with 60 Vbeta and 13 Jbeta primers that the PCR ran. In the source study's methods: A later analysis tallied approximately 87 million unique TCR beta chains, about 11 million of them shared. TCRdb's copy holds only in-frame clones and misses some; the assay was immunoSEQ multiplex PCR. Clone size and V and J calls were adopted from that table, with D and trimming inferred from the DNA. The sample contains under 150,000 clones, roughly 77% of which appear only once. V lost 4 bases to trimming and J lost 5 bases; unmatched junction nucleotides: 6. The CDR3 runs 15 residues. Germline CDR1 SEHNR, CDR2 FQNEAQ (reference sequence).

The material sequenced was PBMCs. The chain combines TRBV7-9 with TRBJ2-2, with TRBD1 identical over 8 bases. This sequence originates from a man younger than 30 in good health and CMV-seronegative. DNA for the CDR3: TGTGCCAGCAGCTCAGGACAGGGATGGACCGGGGAGCTGTTTTTT. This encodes CASSSGQGWTGELFF.